The present TCR beta chain was sequenced within a study of a mutant IDH1 vaccine in newly diagnosed glioma. Study-wide background: Vaccination was launched 4-6 weeks after radiotherapy alone, or with temozolomide cycles.

As for time point: week 23, last vaccination. A 20-mer mutant IDH1 peptide at 300 ug was injected subcutaneously with topical imiquimod. Clones were read by immunoSEQ multiplex PCR, and TCRdb kept only the in-frame ones, dropping some. The repertoire consists of 70,000 to 90,000 clones, with roughly 85% occurring once and the leading ten covering approximately 2.1%. Germline loops: CDR1 SGHTA, CDR2 FQGNSA. The CDR3 consists of 13 residues. Deletions cut 3 bases from V and 5 bases from J, with 9 bases between. About this clone: The antigen remains unidentified.

V gene TRBV7-2 combines with J gene TRBJ2-3; a weak D match, TRBD1 (5 bases). This sequence was found in a man aged 30 to 45 with glioma. Some clones in this sample may be carry-over from other donors' samples. This specimen was PBMCs, taken from a glioma patient whose treatment included an IDH1 peptide vaccine. The DNA of the CDR3 is TGTGCCAGCAGCTTGATCCAGGGAGATACGCAGTATTTT. This gives the protein CASSLIQGDTQYF.